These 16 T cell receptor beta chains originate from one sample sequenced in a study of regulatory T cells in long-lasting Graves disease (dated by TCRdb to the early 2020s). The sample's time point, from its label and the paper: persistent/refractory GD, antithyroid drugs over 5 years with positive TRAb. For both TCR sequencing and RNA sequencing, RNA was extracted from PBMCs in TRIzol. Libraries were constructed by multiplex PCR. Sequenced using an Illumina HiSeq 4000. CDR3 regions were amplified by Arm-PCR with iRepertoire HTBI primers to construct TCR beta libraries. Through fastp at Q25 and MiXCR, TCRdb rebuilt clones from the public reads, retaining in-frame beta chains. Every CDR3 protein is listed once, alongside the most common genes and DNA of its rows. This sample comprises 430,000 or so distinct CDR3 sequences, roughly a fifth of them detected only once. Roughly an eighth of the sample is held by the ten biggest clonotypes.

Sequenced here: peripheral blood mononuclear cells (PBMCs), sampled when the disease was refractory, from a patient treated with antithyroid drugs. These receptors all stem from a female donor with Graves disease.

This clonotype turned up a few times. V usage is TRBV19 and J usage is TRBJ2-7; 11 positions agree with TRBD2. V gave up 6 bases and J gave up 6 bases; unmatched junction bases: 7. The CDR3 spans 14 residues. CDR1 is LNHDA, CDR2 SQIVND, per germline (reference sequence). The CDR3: CASRRLAGTSEQYF. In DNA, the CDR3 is TGTGCCAGTAGGCGACTAGCGGGAACATCCGAGCAGTACTTC.

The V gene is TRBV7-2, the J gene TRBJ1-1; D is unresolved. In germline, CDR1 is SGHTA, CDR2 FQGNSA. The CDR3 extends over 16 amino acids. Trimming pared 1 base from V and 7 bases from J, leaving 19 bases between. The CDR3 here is CASSLGAGSWGVEAFF. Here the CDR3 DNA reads TGTGCCAGCAGCTTAGGGGCAGGCTCTTGGGGTGTTGAAGCTTTCTTT.

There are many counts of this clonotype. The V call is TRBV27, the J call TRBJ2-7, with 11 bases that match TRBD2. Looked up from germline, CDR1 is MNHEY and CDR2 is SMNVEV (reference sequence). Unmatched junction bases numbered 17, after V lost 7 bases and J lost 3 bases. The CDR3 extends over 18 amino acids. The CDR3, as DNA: TGTGCCAGCACACCAATTAGCGGGAGGGCCGTTCCCGGCTACGAGCAGTACTTC. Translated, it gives CASTPISGRAVPGYEQYF.

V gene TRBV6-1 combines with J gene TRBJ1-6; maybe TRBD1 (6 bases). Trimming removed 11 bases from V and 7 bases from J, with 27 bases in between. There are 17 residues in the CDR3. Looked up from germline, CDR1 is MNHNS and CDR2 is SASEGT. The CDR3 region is CASIATDRTAGNSPLHF. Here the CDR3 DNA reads TGTGCCTCCATAGCGACGGACAGAACTGCAGGGAATTCACCCCTCCACTTT.

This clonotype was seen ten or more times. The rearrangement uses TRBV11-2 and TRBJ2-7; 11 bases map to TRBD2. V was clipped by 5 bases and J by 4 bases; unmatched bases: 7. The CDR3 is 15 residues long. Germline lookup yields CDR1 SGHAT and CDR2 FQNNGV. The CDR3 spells CASSRQGTSGYEQYF. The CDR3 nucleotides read TGTGCCAGCAGCCGTCAAGGGACTAGCGGATACGAGCAGTACTTC.

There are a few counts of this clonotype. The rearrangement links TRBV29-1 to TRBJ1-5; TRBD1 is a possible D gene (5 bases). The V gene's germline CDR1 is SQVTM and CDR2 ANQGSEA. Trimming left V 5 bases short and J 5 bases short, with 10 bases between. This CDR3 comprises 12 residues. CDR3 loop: CSVKARDQPQHF. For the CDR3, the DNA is TGCAGCGTTAAGGCCAGGGATCAGCCCCAGCATTTT.

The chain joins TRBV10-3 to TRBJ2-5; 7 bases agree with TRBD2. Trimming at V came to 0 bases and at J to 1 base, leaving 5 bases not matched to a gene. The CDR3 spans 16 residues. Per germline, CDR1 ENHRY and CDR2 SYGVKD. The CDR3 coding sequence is TGTGCCATCAGTGAGTCGTGGGGGAGGGCCCAAGAGACCCAGTACTTC. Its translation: CAISESWGRAQETQYF.

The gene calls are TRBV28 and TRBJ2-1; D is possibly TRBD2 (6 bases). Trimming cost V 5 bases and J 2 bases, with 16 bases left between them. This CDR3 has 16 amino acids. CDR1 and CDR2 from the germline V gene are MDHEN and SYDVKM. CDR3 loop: CASSLWGVRAYNEQFF. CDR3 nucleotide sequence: TGTGCCAGCAGTCTCTGGGGGGTAAGAGCCTACAATGAGCAGTTCTTC. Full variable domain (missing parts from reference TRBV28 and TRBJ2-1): DVKVTQSSRYLVKRTGEKVFLECVQDMDHENMFWYRQDPGLGLRLIYFSYDVKMKEKGDIPEGYSVSREKKERFSLILESASTNQTSMYLCASSLWGVRAYNEQFFGPGTRLTVL.

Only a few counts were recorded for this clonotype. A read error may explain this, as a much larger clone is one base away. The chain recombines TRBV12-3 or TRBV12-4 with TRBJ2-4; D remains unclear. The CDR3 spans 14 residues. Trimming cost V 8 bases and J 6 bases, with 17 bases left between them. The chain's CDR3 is CASGPALITNIQYF. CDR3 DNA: TGTGCCAGCGGCCCCGCCCTTATAACAAACATTCAGTACTTC.

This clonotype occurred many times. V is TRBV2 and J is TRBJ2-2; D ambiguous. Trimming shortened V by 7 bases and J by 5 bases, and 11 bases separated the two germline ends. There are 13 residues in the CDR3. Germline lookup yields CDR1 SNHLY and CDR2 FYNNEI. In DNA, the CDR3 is TGTGCCAGCAAGGAAAGCACTACCGGGGAGCTGTTTTTT. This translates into CASKESTTGELFF.

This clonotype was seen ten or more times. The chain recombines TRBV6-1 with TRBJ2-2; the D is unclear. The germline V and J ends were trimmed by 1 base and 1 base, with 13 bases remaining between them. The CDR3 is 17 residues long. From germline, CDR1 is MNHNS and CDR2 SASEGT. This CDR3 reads CASSEDLLGVNTGELFF. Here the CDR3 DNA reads TGTGCCAGCAGTGAAGACCTTTTGGGCGTGAACACCGGGGAGCTGTTTTTT.

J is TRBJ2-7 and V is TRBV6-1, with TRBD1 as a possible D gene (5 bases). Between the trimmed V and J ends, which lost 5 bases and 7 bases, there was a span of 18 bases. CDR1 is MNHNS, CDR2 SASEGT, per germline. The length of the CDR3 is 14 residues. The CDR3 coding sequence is TGTGCCAGCAGTCCTAAGGGGCCAATTAAAGAGCAGTACTTC. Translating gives CASSPKGPIKEQYF.

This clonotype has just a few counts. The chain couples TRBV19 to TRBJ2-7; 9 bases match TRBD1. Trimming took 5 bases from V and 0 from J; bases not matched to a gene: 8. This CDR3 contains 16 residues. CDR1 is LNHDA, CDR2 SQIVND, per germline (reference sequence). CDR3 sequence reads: CASSSRPGQGSYEQYF. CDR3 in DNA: TGTGCCAGTAGTTCACGTCCGGGACAGGGCTCCTACGAGCAGTACTTC.

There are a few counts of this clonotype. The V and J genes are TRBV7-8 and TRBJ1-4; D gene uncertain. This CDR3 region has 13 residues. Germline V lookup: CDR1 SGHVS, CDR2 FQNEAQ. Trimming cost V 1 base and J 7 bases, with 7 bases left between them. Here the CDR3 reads CASSLGVLEKLFF. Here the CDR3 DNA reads TGTGCCAGCAGCTTAGGGGTCCTTGAAAAACTGTTTTTT.

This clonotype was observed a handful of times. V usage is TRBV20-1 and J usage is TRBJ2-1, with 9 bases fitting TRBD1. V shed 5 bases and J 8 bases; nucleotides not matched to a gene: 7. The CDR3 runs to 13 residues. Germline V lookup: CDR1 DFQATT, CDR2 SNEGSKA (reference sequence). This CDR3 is CSAFRDREDEQFF. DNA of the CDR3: TGCAGTGCTTTCCGGGACAGGGAGGATGAGCAGTTCTTC.

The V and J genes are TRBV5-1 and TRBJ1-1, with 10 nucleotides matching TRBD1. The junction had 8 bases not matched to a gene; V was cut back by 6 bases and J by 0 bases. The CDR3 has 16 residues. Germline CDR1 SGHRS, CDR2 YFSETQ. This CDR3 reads CASIPGQGRVNTEAFF. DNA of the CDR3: TGCGCCAGCATCCCGGGACAGGGGAGGGTGAACACTGAAGCTTTCTTT.